This is a list of T cell receptor beta chains from one sample in a study of CD8 T cells in ankylosing spondylitis. Each CDR3 protein gets one entry after TCRdb re-called the 5' RACE reads with MiXCR. The table includes 800,000 to 900,000 distinct CDR3 sequences, 12% detected once. Sequencing was carried out using blood, either unsorted or a sorted T cell fraction (not recorded which). The receptors shown here come from a male donor with ankylosing spondylitis. CDR3s include the opening cysteine and the closing phenylalanine or tryptophan. The order of the fields is V gene, CDR3 protein.

V gene: TRBV20-1
CDR3 protein: CSAQKREGSYGYTF

V gene: TRBV12-3/TRBV12-4
CDR3 protein: CASSFTGEYGYTF

V gene: TRBV25-1
CDR3 protein: CASSEWSQQFF

V gene: TRBV7-3
CDR3 protein: CASSLSGFRSPLHF

V gene: TRBV10-3
CDR3 protein: CAISEPFFRQVKPQYF

V gene: TRBV5-1
CDR3 protein: CASSPGQGAWEQYF

V gene: TRBV20-1
CDR3 protein: CSASERGVGYEQYF

V gene: TRBV27
CDR3 protein: CASSALAGGVTSTDTQYF

V gene: TRBV10-3
CDR3 protein: CAISELEELFF

V gene: TRBV28
CDR3 protein: CASRERVVVETQYF

V gene: TRBV11-2
CDR3 protein: CASSLVPSTGPPLYF

V gene: TRBV21-1
CDR3 protein: CASSKTSGSSVGELFF

V gene: TRBV9
CDR3 protein: CASSVVGGQGSSGANVLTF

V gene: TRBV5-1
CDR3 protein: CASELTGGSYNEQFF

V gene: TRBV20-1
CDR3 protein: CSARGGGPYQPQHF

V gene: TRBV29-1
CDR3 protein: CSVAGSASSYEQYF

V gene: TRBV6-2/TRBV6-3
CDR3 protein: CASSRFDYNEQFF

V gene: TRBV3-1
CDR3 protein: CASSQDLLGLAGATLDTQYF

V gene: TRBV6-5
CDR3 protein: CASSYSSRGGNHNSPLHF

V gene: TRBV4-3
CDR3 protein: CASSQDLGVNRDYGYTF

V gene: TRBV9
CDR3 protein: CASSTSGSTGELFF

V gene: TRBV6-2/TRBV6-3
CDR3 protein: CASSYYTGTRYEQYF

V gene: TRBV20-1
CDR3 protein: CSARGGRNEQFF

V gene: TRBV20-1
CDR3 protein: CSATRQGIGETQYF

V gene: TRBV20-1
CDR3 protein: CSAQRVEAFF

V gene: TRBV4-2
CDR3 protein: CASSQAHGIYNEQFF

V gene: TRBV10-3
CDR3 protein: CAISDDRGRVEQYF

V gene: TRBV7-2
CDR3 protein: CASSKNGAGTNQPQHF